The entry below gives a single TCR beta chain sequence along with its context. Data came from immunoSEQ multiplex PCR; TCRdb stores just in-frame clones and leaves some out. The data show tens of thousands of clones, about 85% seen once. The CDR3 contains 15 residues. Between the trimmed V and J ends, which lost 3 bases and 0 bases, there was a span of 9 bases. Germline V gene lookup returns CDR1 LNHDA and CDR2 SQIVND (reference sequence). The sample originates from a study of blood T cell repertoires in COVID-19. The specimen sequenced was peripheral blood. This TCR was sampled from a human donor in a cohort sampled during active COVID-19. V gene TRBV19 combines with J gene TRBJ1-3; D call uncertain. The CDR3 DNA sequence: TGTGCCAGTAGTATGGGTCGGAGCTCTGGAAACACCATATATTTT. Translation: CASSMGRSSGNTIYF. The complete variable domain, with remaining parts taken from reference TRBV19 and TRBJ1-3, reads DGGITQSPKYLFRKEGQNVTLSCEQNLNHDAMYWYRQDPGQGLRLIYYSQIVNDFQKGDIAEGYSVSREKKESFPLTVTSAQKNPTAFYLCASSMGRSSGNTIYFGEGSWLTVV.